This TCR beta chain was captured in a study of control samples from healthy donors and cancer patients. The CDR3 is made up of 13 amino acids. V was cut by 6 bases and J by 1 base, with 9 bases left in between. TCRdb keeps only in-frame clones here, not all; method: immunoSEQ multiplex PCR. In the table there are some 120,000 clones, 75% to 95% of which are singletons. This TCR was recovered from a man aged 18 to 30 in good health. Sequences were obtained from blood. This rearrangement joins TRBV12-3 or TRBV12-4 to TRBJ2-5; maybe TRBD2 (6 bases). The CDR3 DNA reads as TGTGCCAGCAGAACCGGGAGCCAAGAGACCCAGTACTTC. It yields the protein CASRTGSQETQYF.